The T cell receptor (beta chain) under discussion was sequenced for a study of blood T cell repertoires in COVID-19. The CDR3 runs 19 residues. Germline V lookup: CDR1 MDHEN, CDR2 SYDVKM. Losses at the gene ends were 4 bases for V and 7 bases for J; bases not matched to a gene: 17. TCRdb's table, derived via immunoSEQ multiplex PCR, lists solely in-frame clones and lacks some. The sample records under 100,000 clones, about 85% being singletons. Input material: peripheral blood. This chain uses TRBV28 with TRBJ1-6; 9 positions match TRBD1. The clonotype was recovered from a male donor with acute or convalescent COVID-19. The DNA of the CDR3 is TGTGCCAGCAGTTCACCGGGACAGGGTGCTTTGTTCGGAAATTCACCCCTCCACTTT. Translating gives CASSSPGQGALFGNSPLHF. The full variable domain, rest sourced from reference TRBV28 and TRBJ1-6, is DVKVTQSSRYLVKRTGEKVFLECVQDMDHENMFWYRQDPGLGLRLIYFSYDVKMKEKGDIPEGYSVSREKKERFSLILESASTNQTSMYLCASSSPGQGALFGNSPLHFGNGTRLTVT.